What follows are 27 T cell receptor beta chains derived from one specimen sequenced in a study of vaccination and CD4 T cells after COVID-19 (dated 2022 in TCRdb). Library preparation used PCR. Data came from an Illumina iSeq 100. TCR sequencing of DNA from cultured CD4+ T cells used the Oncomine TCR Beta short-read assay at the Johns Hopkins FTIC core. TCRdb trimmed public reads at Q25 via fastp, called clones via MiXCR and kept in-frame beta chains. Here each entry gathers all rows of one CDR3 protein and keeps the most common genes and DNA. The sample table shows some 15,000 distinct CDR3 sequences, and 30% to 35% are seen once. Together, the top ten hold roughly 10% of the sample. The meaning of the sample's treatment or condition label: roughly 10-day PBMC culture with coronavirus spike peptide pools or control peptides (ViraFEST assay). The antigens these receptors bind are not known. The sample was CD4+ T cells from blood, cultured in vitro, taken after SARS-CoV-2 vaccination. The receptors were gathered from a human donor who had recovered from COVID-19.

This clonotype turned up a few times. V is TRBV6-5 and J is TRBJ2-6, with D perhaps given as TRBD1 or TRBD2 (5 bases each). Germline-derived CDR1 and CDR2 are MNHEY and SVGAGI. V was shortened by 2 bases and J by 0 bases, with 8 bases between the two germline ends. This CDR3 has 16 amino acids. The CDR3 sequence is CASSYEGSSGANVLTF. The CDR3 nucleotides read TGTGCCAGCAGTTACGAGGGGTCCTCTGGGGCCAACGTCCTGACTTTC.

The gene calls are TRBV28 and TRBJ1-6, with D possibly TRBD1 on 6 matching bases. CDR1 MDHEN and CDR2 SYDVKM come from the germline V gene. The CDR3 contains 14 residues. Trimming shortened V by 7 bases and J by 7 bases, and 14 bases separated the two germline ends. CDR3 amino acids: CASKGTRDNSPLHF. In DNA form, the CDR3 reads TGTGCCAGCAAAGGGACAAGGGACAATTCACCCCTCCACTTT.

This chain links TRBV27 with TRBJ2-1, with 9 bases identical to TRBD2. The CDR3 has 16 residues. Losses at the gene ends were 1 base for V and 6 bases for J; bases not matched to a gene: 7. CDR1 MNHEY and CDR2 SMNVEV come from the germline V gene (reference sequence). CDR3 sequence reads: CASSLFSGGRGNEQFF. The CDR3 nucleotides read TGTGCCAGCAGTTTATTTTCGGGCGGGAGGGGCAATGAGCAGTTCTTC.

This clonotype showed up just a few times. V is TRBV6-1 and J is TRBJ2-7; 8 bases are shared with TRBD2. Trimming removed 6 bases from V and 3 bases from J; junction bases left unmatched: 10. Germline V gene sequence: CDR1 MNHNS, CDR2 SASEGT. The CDR3 is 15 amino acids. CDR3 protein: CASRGGSGSLYEQYF. The CDR3 DNA reads as TGTGCCAGCAGGGGAGGGAGCGGGAGCCTCTACGAGCAGTACTTC.

The chain joins TRBV12-3 or TRBV12-4 to TRBJ1-2; 10 nucleotides agree with TRBD1. The CDR3 covers 13 residues. The J segment lost 6 bases and the V segment lost 6 bases, leaving 4 bases of the junction unmatched. CDR3 nucleotide sequence: TGTGCCAGCAGCCCGGACAGGGGGGATGGCTACACCTTC. It codes for CASSPDRGDGYTF.

The chain uses TRBV6-1 and TRBJ1-3, with D possibly matching TRBD1 (5 bases). This CDR3 has 16 residues. V was shortened by 5 bases and J by 4 bases, with 18 bases between the two germline ends. CDR1 MNHNS and CDR2 SASEGT come from the germline V gene. This chain's CDR3 is CASSPLRGASGNTIYF. Here the CDR3 DNA reads TGTGCCAGCAGTCCCCTACGAGGGGCGTCGGGAAACACCATATATTTT.

This clonotype appeared a few times. The J gene is TRBJ2-3, the V gene TRBV10-3; D not resolved. The V gene lost 6 bases and the J gene lost 2 bases, with 12 bases spanning the gap. The CDR3 spans 14 residues. Germline CDR1 reads ENHRY; CDR2 reads SYGVKD. The CDR3 is CAIRIKEDTDTQYF. The CDR3 coding sequence is TGTGCCATCAGAATAAAAGAGGACACAGATACGCAGTATTTT.

The chain employs TRBV2 and TRBJ1-4; TRBD1 matches at 11 bases. V shed 6 bases, J shed 7 bases, and the junction held 7 bases outside the gene matches. CDR3 length equals 15 residues. Germline V lookup: CDR1 SNHLY, CDR2 FYNNEI. The CDR3 spells CASSGQGAKGEKLFF. Here the CDR3 DNA reads TGTGCCAGCAGCGGACAGGGGGCCAAGGGTGAAAAACTGTTTTTT.

The gene calls are TRBV20-1 and TRBJ2-7; TRBD1 agrees at 7 bases. This CDR3 has 16 residues. The trim removed 6 bases at V and 4 bases at J, leaving 18 bases unmatched. Germline V gives CDR1 DFQATT, CDR2 SNEGSKA (reference sequence). CDR3 nucleotides: TGCAGTGCCCCTAAGGCGTCCGGGACAGCGCCTTACGAGCAGTACTTC. This translates into CSAPKASGTAPYEQYF.

The chain is built from TRBV14 and TRBJ2-1; no clear D. The CDR3 has 12 residues. The V end was cut by 4 bases, the J end by 10 bases, with 11 bases between. CDR1 and CDR2 from the germline V gene are SGHDN and FVKESK. CDR3: CASSPQGIEQFF. The DNA of the CDR3 is TGTGCCAGCAGCCCGCAAGGGATAGAGCAGTTCTTC.

The chain carries TRBV5-1 and TRBJ2-1; 9 nucleotides align to TRBD2. This CDR3 has 14 residues. Germline V gene lookup returns CDR1 SGHRS and CDR2 YFSETQ. V was clipped by 4 bases and J by 10 bases; unmatched bases: 9. The CDR3 is CASSGLAGSREQFF. The DNA for the CDR3 is TGCGCCAGCAGCGGGCTAGCGGGAAGTAGGGAGCAGTTCTTC.

The V gene is TRBV10-1, the J gene TRBJ2-2; D perhaps matches TRBD2 (6 bases). The CDR3 extends over 15 amino acids. Germline values: CDR1 WNHNN, CDR2 SYGVQD (reference sequence). V was clipped by 6 bases and J by 5 bases, with 16 bases between them. The CDR3 DNA reads TGCGCCAGCAGAAACGGGGGAGTCGGTACCGGGGAGCTGTTTTTT. It translates to CASRNGGVGTGELFF.

This clonotype was recorded a few times. J is TRBJ1-3 and V is TRBV29-1; D perhaps matches TRBD1 (5 bases). Germline assignment: CDR1 SQVTM and CDR2 ANQGSEA. This CDR3 comprises 11 residues. The V end lost 7 bases, the J end lost 4 bases, and 8 bases lay between the germline ends. CDR3 bases: TGCAGCGCCCGACAGGGAAACACCATATATTTT. This encodes CSARQGNTIYF.

This clonotype was observed a few times. The V call is TRBV15, the J call TRBJ1-1; D not certain. V was shortened by 5 bases and J by 1 base, with 11 bases between the two germline ends. CDR3 size: 14 residues. The V gene's germline CDR1 is LNHNV and CDR2 YYDKDF (reference sequence). The CDR3 nucleotides read TGTGCCACCAGCGGCCGTCCGCCGAACACTGAAGCTTTCTTT. Its protein is CATSGRPPNTEAFF.

This chain uses TRBV7-6 with TRBJ1-5; no definite D call. Germline CDR1 SGHVS, CDR2 FNYEAQ. The CDR3 runs to 14 residues. The V and J ends lost 1 base and 7 bases respectively, with 11 bases between them. The CDR3 coding sequence is TGTGCCAGCAGCTTAGATGAGGGAAACCAGCCCCAGCATTTT. This encodes CASSLDEGNQPQHF.

The rearrangement uses TRBV12-3 or TRBV12-4 and TRBJ2-4; D is perhaps TRBD2 (6 bases). The CDR3 is 14 residues long. Between the trimmed V and J ends, which lost 5 bases and 3 bases, there was a span of 11 bases. This CDR3 reads CASSRERVKNIQYF. CDR3 coding DNA: TGTGCCAGCAGTCGGGAGAGGGTCAAAAACATTCAGTACTTC.

This clonotype was counted between two and nine times. The chain carries TRBV7-2 and TRBJ2-5; D not certain. The V end lost 5 bases, the J end lost 3 bases, and 10 bases lay between the germline ends. This CDR3 has 13 residues. Germline loops: CDR1 SGHTA, CDR2 FQGNSA. For the CDR3, the DNA is TGTGCCAGCAGCCACTCGAAGGAAGAGACCCAGTACTTC. It yields the protein CASSHSKEETQYF.

The count of this clonotype is one. The chain couples TRBV19 to TRBJ2-7; 7 bases agree with TRBD2. Germline V gives CDR1 LNHDA, CDR2 SQIVND (reference sequence). The trim removed 3 bases at V and 5 bases at J, leaving 10 bases unmatched. The CDR3 runs 15 residues. CDR3 sequence reads: CASSILGGSVNEQYF. CDR3 DNA: TGTGCCAGTAGTATCCTAGGCGGGAGCGTCAACGAGCAGTACTTC.

The rearrangement links TRBV7-2 to TRBJ1-1; D remains unclear. From germline, CDR1 is SGHTA and CDR2 FQGNSA. The V end lost 5 bases, the J end lost 4 bases, and 14 bases lay between the germline ends. The CDR3 extends over 14 amino acids. CDR3 sequence (DNA): TGTGCCAGCAGCCCCCTTGCCGGGAGCACTGAAGCTTTCTTT. Its translation: CASSPLAGSTEAFF.

Only one count was recorded for this clonotype. J is TRBJ2-6 and V is TRBV6-1; perhaps TRBD2 as D (7 bases). Germline V gene lookup returns CDR1 MNHNS and CDR2 SASEGT. The V end was cut by 7 bases, the J end by 2 bases, with 12 bases between. CDR3 length equals 15 residues. The chain's CDR3 is CASTRGGAGANVLTF. CDR3 DNA sequence: TGTGCCAGCACCAGGGGAGGGGCTGGGGCCAACGTCCTGACTTTC.

This chain uses TRBV7-9 with TRBJ2-1; 7 positions match TRBD2. J lost 8 bases, V lost 6 bases, and 19 bases had no gene match. The length of the CDR3 is 17 residues. Germline-derived CDR1 and CDR2 are SEHNR and FQNEAQ (reference sequence). The CDR3 is CASSQRGAGPGEYEQFF. CDR3 coding DNA: TGTGCCAGCAGTCAACGGGGAGCGGGGCCCGGGGAGTATGAGCAGTTCTTC.

This clonotype has a handful of counts. The J gene is TRBJ2-7, the V gene TRBV6-5; D gene uncertain. The germline V gene encodes CDR1 MNHEY and CDR2 SVGAGI. The CDR3 totals 13 residues. V was clipped by 2 bases and J by 5 bases, with 10 bases between them. CDR3 in DNA: TGTGCCAGCAGTTACCCTCATAAGGACGAGCAGTACTTC. Protein product: CASSYPHKDEQYF.

This clonotype has just one count. The chain carries TRBV9 and TRBJ2-7; the match to TRBD2 covers 8 bases. This CDR3 region has 15 residues. The V segment lost 2 bases and the J segment 5 bases; nucleotides outside the gene matches: 9. From germline, CDR1 is SGDLS and CDR2 YYNGEE. DNA for the CDR3: TGTGCCAGCAGCGTGACCGGGACTAGGGCCCACGAGCAGTACTTC. It encodes CASSVTGTRAHEQYF.

The table lists this clonotype with a few counts. V gene TRBV6-1 combines with J gene TRBJ1-1; D possibly corresponds to TRBD1 (6 bases). Germline-derived CDR1 and CDR2 are MNHNS and SASEGT. With 6 bases removed from V and 3 bases from J, the gap between germline ends came to 17 bases. This CDR3 contains 15 residues. The CDR3 protein is CASSPDRRTHTEAFF. CDR3 DNA: TGTGCCAGCAGCCCAGACAGGAGGACTCACACTGAAGCTTTCTTT.

The J gene is TRBJ2-6, the V gene TRBV6-1, with D possibly called TRBD1 or TRBD2 (7 bases each). V was trimmed by 6 bases and J by 4 bases, leaving 13 bases between them. Germline CDR1 is MNHNS and CDR2 is SASEGT. The CDR3 consists of 15 residues. CDR3 DNA sequence: TGTGCCAGCAGCAGGGGGGGGATGGGGGCCAACGTCCTGACTTTC. Amino acid sequence: CASSRGGMGANVLTF.

The chain is built from TRBV27 and TRBJ2-1; 7 positions match TRBD1. This CDR3 is 16 amino acids long. Per the germline V gene, CDR1 is MNHEY and CDR2 is SMNVEV (reference sequence). The junction had 3 bases not matched to a gene; V was cut back by 1 base and J by 0 bases. This chain's CDR3 is CASSLFEGASYNEQFF. In DNA, the CDR3 is TGTGCCAGCAGTTTATTTGAGGGGGCCTCCTACAATGAGCAGTTCTTC.

By its share, this clonotype is medium-sized. V gene TRBV24-1 combines with J gene TRBJ2-2; maybe TRBD1 (5 bases). Per the germline V gene, CDR1 is KGHDR and CDR2 is SFDVKD. The CDR3 totals 19 residues. With 5 bases removed from V and 1 base from J, the gap between germline ends came to 22 bases. CDR3: CATSASERGPALNTGELFF. The CDR3 DNA is TGTGCCACCAGTGCCTCGGAAAGGGGCCCGGCATTGAACACCGGGGAGCTGTTTTTT.